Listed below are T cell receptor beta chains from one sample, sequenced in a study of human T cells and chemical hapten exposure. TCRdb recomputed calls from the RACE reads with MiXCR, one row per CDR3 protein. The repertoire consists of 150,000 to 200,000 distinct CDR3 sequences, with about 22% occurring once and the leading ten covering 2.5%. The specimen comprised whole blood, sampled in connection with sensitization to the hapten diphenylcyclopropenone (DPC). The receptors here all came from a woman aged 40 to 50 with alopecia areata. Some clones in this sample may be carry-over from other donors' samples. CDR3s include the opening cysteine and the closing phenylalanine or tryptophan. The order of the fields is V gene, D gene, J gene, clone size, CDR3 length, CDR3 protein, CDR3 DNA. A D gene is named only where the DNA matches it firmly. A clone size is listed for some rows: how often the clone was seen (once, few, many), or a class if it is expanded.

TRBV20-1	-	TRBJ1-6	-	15	CSARDLVPVGPPLHF	TGCAGTGCTAGAGATTTAGTCCCGGTGGGGCCACCCCTCCACTTT
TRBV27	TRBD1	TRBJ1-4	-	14	CASSLTGGLEKLFF	TGTGCCAGCAGTTTAACAGGGGGGCTGGAAAAACTGTTTTTT
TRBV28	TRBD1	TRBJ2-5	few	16	CASSLYGQGARETQYF	TGTGCCAGCAGTTTATATGGACAGGGGGCTCGAGAGACCCAGTACTTC
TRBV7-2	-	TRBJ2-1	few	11	CASSQGHEQFF	TGTGCCAGCAGCCAGGGGCATGAGCAGTTCTTC
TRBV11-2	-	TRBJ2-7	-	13	CASSLDPAYEQYF	TGTGCCAGCAGCTTAGATCCTGCTTACGAGCAGTACTTC
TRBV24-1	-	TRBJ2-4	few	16	CATSDPSTGNGNIQYF	TGTGCCACCAGTGATCCCTCCACAGGGAATGGGAACATTCAGTACTTC
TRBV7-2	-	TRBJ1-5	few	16	CASSLGLGRLNQPQHF	TGTGCCAGCAGCTTGGGGCTTGGTCGCTTGAATCAGCCCCAGCATTTT
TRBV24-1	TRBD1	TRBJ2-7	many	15	CATSDLTDRGFEQYF	TGTGCCACCAGTGATTTGACTGACAGGGGCTTCGAGCAGTACTTC
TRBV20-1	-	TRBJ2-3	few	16	CSATPGFTWSTDTQYF	TGCAGTGCTACCCCGGGCTTTACCTGGAGCACAGATACGCAGTATTTT
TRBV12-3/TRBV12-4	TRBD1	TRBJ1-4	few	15	CASSQGQGRREKLFF	TGTGCCAGCAGTCAAGGACAGGGACGGCGTGAAAAACTGTTTTTT
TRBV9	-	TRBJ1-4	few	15	CASSVDEAEYEKLFF	TGTGCCAGCAGCGTAGACGAGGCGGAGTATGAAAAACTGTTTTTT
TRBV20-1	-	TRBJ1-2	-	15	CSARAGALANYGYTF	TGCAGTGCTAGAGCAGGGGCGTTAGCTAACTATGGCTACACCTTC
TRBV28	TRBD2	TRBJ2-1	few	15	CASGRVAGGDNEQFF	TGTGCCAGCGGAAGGGTGGCGGGAGGGGACAATGAGCAGTTCTTC
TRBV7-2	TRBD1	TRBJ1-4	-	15	CASSLPDRGDEKLFF	TGTGCCAGCAGCTTACCTGACAGGGGAGATGAAAAACTGTTTTTT
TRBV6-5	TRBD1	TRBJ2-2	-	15	CASSRDRGGTGELFF	TGTGCCAGCAGTAGGGACAGGGGGGGTACCGGGGAGCTGTTTTTT
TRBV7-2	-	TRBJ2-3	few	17	CASSLGPTGRGTDTQYF	TGTGCCAGCAGCTTAGGCCCTACAGGGCGCGGCACAGATACGCAGTATTTT
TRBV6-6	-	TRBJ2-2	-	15	CASSNSGLATGELFF	TGTGCCAGCAGTAACTCGGGACTTGCCACCGGGGAGCTGTTTTTT
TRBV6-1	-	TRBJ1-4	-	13	CASRDGMNEKLFF	TGTGCCAGCAGAGACGGGATGAATGAAAAACTGTTTTTT
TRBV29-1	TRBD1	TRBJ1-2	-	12	CSVELTGLGYTF	TGCAGCGTTGAGTTGACAGGGTTGGGCTACACCTTC
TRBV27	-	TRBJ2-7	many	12	CASSSSLREQYF	TGTGCCAGCAGTTCGTCTTTGAGGGAGCAGTACTTC
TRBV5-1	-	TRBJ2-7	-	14	CASSLGEWLYEQYF	TGCGCCAGCAGCTTGGGGGAGTGGCTGTACGAGCAGTACTTC
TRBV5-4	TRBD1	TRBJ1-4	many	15	CASSSRQGENEKLFF	TGTGCCAGCAGTTCGAGACAGGGGGAGAATGAAAAACTGTTTTTT
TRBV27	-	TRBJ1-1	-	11	CASSFLGRAFF	TGTGCCAGCAGTTTCCTTGGACGAGCTTTCTTT
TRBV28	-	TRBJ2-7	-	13	CATDQGLSYEQYF	TGTGCCACCGACCAGGGTCTCTCCTACGAGCAGTACTTC
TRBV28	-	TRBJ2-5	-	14	CASSSPPLRETQYF	TGTGCCAGCAGTTCCCCCCCTCTACGAGAGACCCAGTACTTC
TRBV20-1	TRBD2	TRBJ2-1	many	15	CSAPRGPGGSNEQFF	TGCAGTGCTCCCCGGGGCCCGGGAGGGTCTAATGAGCAGTTCTTC
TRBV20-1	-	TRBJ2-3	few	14	CSARGGSGTDTQYF	TGCAGTGCTAGAGGTGGGAGCGGGACAGATACGCAGTATTTT